This TCR beta chain was sequenced for a study of CD8+ T cells in alopecia areata. Extracted RNA was reverse transcribed, and the resulting cDNA served as sequencing template. The repertoire was sequenced with immunoSEQ multiplex PCR; TCRdb's copy has only in-frame clones and lacks some. The sample has 150,000 to 200,000 clones, roughly 60% seen once; the top ten hold approximately 0.97%. The CDR3 contains 18 residues. Trimming shortened V by 1 base and J by 0 bases, and 13 bases separated the two germline ends. Germline CDR1 is SGHTA and CDR2 is FQGNSA. Treatment in this sample: oral pan-JAK inhibitor, 5-10 mg twice daily.

This chain joins TRBV7-2 and TRBJ2-6, with D uncertain. Sequenced here: CD4+ T cells sorted from blood, sampled at week 24, from a patient treated with tofacitinib. The sequence derives from a human donor with alopecia areata. This CDR3 is CASSLDGIEISGANVLTF. The CDR3 nucleotides are TGTGCCAGCAGCTTAGATGGCATCGAAATCTCTGGGGCCAACGTCCTGACTTTC. The full variable domain, rest sourced from reference TRBV7-2 and TRBJ2-6, is GAGVSQSPSNKVTEKGKDVELRCDPISGHTALYWYRQSLGQGLEFLIYFQGNSAPDKSGLPSDRFSAERTGGSVSTLTIQRTQQEDSAVYLCASSLDGIEISGANVLTFGAGSRLTVL.